The sequence of this T cell receptor (beta chain) was determined in a study of cytomegalovirus exposure and HLA in healthy donors. Study background: Early released data comprised around 79 million unique TCRs from HLA-typed donors. Overall study results and limits: In a later analysis, parvovirus B19, influenza, CMV and Epstein-Barr virus appeared linked to several top co-occurrence clusters. The authors later found most CMV-associated TCR beta chains appeared HLA-restricted.

Losses at the gene ends were 1 base for V and 4 bases for J; bases not matched to a gene: 2. The CDR3 consists of 14 residues. Germline V gene lookup returns CDR1 SGHTA and CDR2 FQGTGA. PCR employed 60 Vbeta and 13 Jbeta primers. Using immunoSEQ multiplex PCR, the repertoire was profiled, and TCRdb retains in-frame clones only, with some absent. The profile shows about 93,000 clones, 82% of them singletons. With respect to this clone: Its antigen is not identified.

The sequence came from a man aged 45 to 65 in good health and CMV-seronegative. The chain has TRBV7-3 and TRBJ2-3; 7 bases match TRBD1. Source material: PBMCs. The CDR3 nucleotides are TGTGCCAGCAGCTTAAGGCAGGGGGCAGATACGCAGTATTTT. Translated: CASSLRQGADTQYF.